The 11 T cell receptor beta chains below all came from one sample that was sequenced in a study of T cell responses to AZD1222 COVID-19 vaccine. The assay was immunoSEQ multiplex PCR, and TCRdb's table has in-frame clones only and misses some. The sample contains roughly 100,000 clones, roughly 90% of which appear only once. Specimen: peripheral blood, collected on day 0 of AZD1222 vaccination. The receptors were gathered from an adult in good health.

The chain employs TRBV19 and TRBJ2-2; no reliable D call. This CDR3 is built from 15 residues. Trimming cost V 3 bases and J 5 bases, with 13 bases left between them. Per the germline V gene, CDR1 is LNHDA and CDR2 is SQIVND (reference sequence). CDR3 sequence (DNA): TGTGCCAGTAGTATTAGTTCGAGCTGGACCGGGGAGCTGTTTTTT. This codes for CASSISSSWTGELFF.

The chain recombines TRBV5-5 with TRBJ1-2; 9 bases match TRBD1. This CDR3 is 15 amino acids long. The J segment lost 5 bases and the V segment lost 4 bases, leaving 9 bases of the junction unmatched. Germline values: CDR1 SGHKS, CDR2 YYEKEE (reference sequence). The chain's CDR3 is CASSVEDRGYYGYTF. CDR3 DNA: TGTGCCAGCAGCGTTGAGGACAGGGGATATTATGGCTACACCTTC.

The CDR3 DNA reads TGTGCCAGTAGTATATCTGGGGCTCGCACAGATACGCAGTATTTT. Translation: CASSISGARTDTQYF. The V gene is TRBV19, the J gene TRBJ2-3, with TRBD1 as a possible D gene (5 bases). The germline V gene has CDR1 LNHDA and CDR2 SQIVND (reference sequence). This CDR3 is 15 amino acids long. Trimming shortened V by 2 bases and J by 1 base, and 10 bases separated the two germline ends.

The gene calls are TRBV15 and TRBJ1-2; tentatively, D is TRBD1 (5 bases). The germline CDR1 and CDR2 sequences are LNHNV and YYDKDF (reference sequence). Trimming took 9 bases from V and 0 from J, leaving 17 bases between them. The CDR3 runs to 15 residues. CDR3 sequence (DNA): TGTGCCACTAATCGGGGACTCTTGACTAACTATGGCTACACCTTC. Residues: CATNRGLLTNYGYTF.

The gene calls are TRBV10-2 and TRBJ1-1; D not resolved. Germline values: CDR1 WSHSY, CDR2 SAAADI. Trimming shortened V by 4 bases and J by 3 bases, and 6 bases separated the two germline ends. The CDR3 totals 12 residues. CDR3 amino acids: CASSVSDTEAFF. DNA of the CDR3: TGCGCCAGCAGTGTAAGCGACACTGAAGCTTTCTTT.

The V call is TRBV19, the J call TRBJ2-2; no clear D gene. This CDR3 is 11 amino acids long. In germline, CDR1 is LNHDA, CDR2 SQIVND (reference sequence). V shed 4 bases and J shed 6 bases, with 3 bases lying between them. CDR3 sequence (DNA): TGTGCCAGTAGTACCCCCGGGGAGCTGTTTTTT. This encodes CASSTPGELFF. The full variable domain, its missing parts supplied by reference TRBV19 and TRBJ2-2, is DGGITQSPKYLFRKEGQNVTLSCEQNLNHDAMYWYRQDPGQGLRLIYYSQIVNDFQKGDIAEGYSVSREKKESFPLTVTSAQKNPTAFYLCASSTPGELFFGEGSRLTVL.

Only one count was recorded for this clone. This chain uses TRBV27 with TRBJ2-7, with 11 positions matching TRBD2. Trimming took 6 bases from V and 3 from J; bases not matched to a gene: 7. CDR1 MNHEY and CDR2 SMNVEV come from the germline V gene (reference sequence). The CDR3 is 15 residues long. The CDR3 DNA is TGTGCCAGCAGACCTAGCGGGGGGCTATTCTACGAGCAGTACTTC. It is translated as CASRPSGGLFYEQYF.

The chain recombines TRBV6-2 or TRBV6-3 with TRBJ1-2, with unresolved D. Trimming took 2 bases from V and 8 from J, leaving 9 bases between them. The CDR3 consists of 12 residues. CDR1 and CDR2 from the germline V gene are MNHEY and SVGEGT. In nucleotides, the CDR3 is TGTGCCAGCAGTTACCCCCGGGAGGGCTACACCTTC. Protein sequence: CASSYPREGYTF.

This chain connects TRBV5-1 to TRBJ1-4, with unresolved D. The V and J ends lost 0 bases and 5 bases respectively, with 14 bases between them. CDR1 SGHRS and CDR2 YFSETQ come from the germline V gene. This CDR3 is built from 16 residues. The CDR3 protein is CASSLAGGQQNEKLFF. As DNA, the CDR3 is TGCGCCAGCAGCTTGGCCGGAGGTCAGCAGAATGAAAAACTGTTTTTT.

The V call is TRBV5-6, the J call TRBJ1-6, with D possibly matching TRBD1 (5 bases). CDR3 length: 14 residues. Germline V gene lookup returns CDR1 SGHDT and CDR2 YYEEEE. Trimming pared 4 bases from V and 5 bases from J, leaving 10 bases between. CDR3 DNA sequence: TGTGCCAGCAGCGCCCGACAGAATAATTCACCCCTCCACTTT. Amino acid sequence: CASSARQNNSPLHF.

The chain is built from TRBV24-1 and TRBJ2-7; D is possibly TRBD2 (6 bases). CDR3 length equals 13 residues. CDR1 KGHDR and CDR2 SFDVKD come from the germline V gene. With 4 bases removed from V and 6 bases from J, the gap between germline ends came to 12 bases. Here the CDR3 reads CATSEEGRTEQYF. CDR3 coding DNA: TGTGCCACCAGTGAGGAAGGGAGGACCGAGCAGTACTTC.